The 23 T cell receptor beta chains below all came from one sample that was sequenced in a study of shared clonotypes between healthy human individuals. Clones were sequenced by immunoSEQ multiplex PCR, and TCRdb holds only the in-frame ones, with some missing. The profile covers 2 million to 2.5 million clones, with approximately 95% appearing a single time and over 0.1% taken by the ten largest. The sequencing sample was made of naive CD4+ T cells sorted from blood. Subset here: CD45RA+ positively selected. These receptor sequences come from a man aged 18 to 30 in good health.

V usage is TRBV5-1 and J usage is TRBJ2-5; D is tentatively TRBD1 or TRBD2 (5 bases each). Germline CDR1 SGHRS, CDR2 YFSETQ. Deletions cut 7 bases from V and 9 bases from J, with 25 bases between. This CDR3 spans 15 amino acids. The CDR3 protein is CASGEHLGPPESQYF. The CDR3, as DNA: TGCGCCAGCGGCGAACACTTGGGACCGCCTGAGTCCCAGTACTTC.

The chain employs TRBV7-9 and TRBJ2-7, with unresolved D. The CDR3 consists of 15 residues. The germline gives CDR1 SEHNR, CDR2 FQNEAQ (reference sequence). The germline V and J ends were trimmed by 1 base and 2 bases, with 12 bases remaining between them. In DNA, the CDR3 is TGTGCCAGCAGCTTAGAGGGCACGCCGCCCTACGAGCAGTACTTC. As protein: CASSLEGTPPYEQYF. Based on the CDR3 plus reference TRBV7-9 and TRBJ2-7, the full variable domain is DTGVSQNPRHKITKRGQNVTFRCDPISEHNRLYWYRQTLGQGPEFLTYFQNEAQLEKSRLLSDRFSAERPKGSFSTLEIQRTEQGDSAMYLCASSLEGTPPYEQYFGPGTRLTVT.

The chain has TRBV28 and TRBJ1-2; D is undetermined. There are 12 residues in the CDR3. Germline CDR1 is MDHEN and CDR2 is SYDVKM. V was pared by 2 bases and J by 8 bases, with 9 bases between. The CDR3 region has the DNA TGTGCCAGCAGTTTAAACGGACTAGGCTACACCTTC. It yields the protein CASSLNGLGYTF.

This clone was seen only once. The chain links TRBV21-1 to TRBJ1-5. TRBV21-1 is marked as a pseudogene. The CDR3 extends over 15 amino acids. CDR3 DNA sequence: TGTGCCAGCAGCAAAGCGCGGACCGTGGTTCGGCCCCAGCATTTT. Amino acids: CASSKARTVVRPQHF.

V usage is TRBV6-1 and J usage is TRBJ2-2, with D unclear. Germline CDR1 MNHNS, CDR2 SASEGT. Trimming cost V 6 bases and J 1 base, with 6 bases left between them. This CDR3 is built from 13 residues. DNA of the CDR3: TGTGCCAGCAGGGTAGAGAACACCGGGGAGCTGTTTTTT. Its protein product is CASRVENTGELFF.

This rearrangement joins TRBV6-1 to TRBJ1-1, with TRBD1 matching 7 bases. CDR3 size: 12 residues. J was trimmed by 5 bases and V by 3 bases; bases with no gene match: 0. The V gene's germline CDR1 is MNHNS and CDR2 SASEGT. CDR3 in DNA: TGTGCCAGCAGTGAGACAGGGACTGAAGCTTTCTTT. Its translation: CASSETGTEAFF.

V gene TRBV28 combines with J gene TRBJ1-1; 8 positions match TRBD1. V trimming: 6 bases; J trimming: 4 bases; junction bases outside the gene matches: 7. The CDR3 loop spans 14 amino acids. Germline V lookup: CDR1 MDHEN, CDR2 SYDVKM. The CDR3 spells CASRPQGAPTEAFF. The CDR3 bases are TGTGCCAGCAGACCCCAGGGGGCACCCACTGAAGCTTTCTTT.

J is TRBJ1-3 and V is TRBV2, with unresolved D. V was trimmed by 3 bases and J by 0 bases, leaving 6 bases between them. This CDR3 spans 14 amino acids. CDR1 SNHLY and CDR2 FYNNEI come from the germline V gene. CDR3: CASSDRHSGNTIYF. The CDR3 coding sequence is TGTGCCAGCAGTGACCGTCACTCTGGAAACACCATATATTTT.

The chain employs TRBV25-1 and TRBJ2-7, with 12 nucleotides matching TRBD1. Germline trimming cut 2 bases from V and 3 bases from J; bases unmatched to any gene: 5. From germline, CDR1 is MGHDK and CDR2 SYGVNS. The CDR3 has 16 residues. The CDR3 nucleotides are TGTGCCAGCAGTGAACTGGGACAGGGGGCGCGCTACGAGCAGTACTTC. Protein product: CASSELGQGARYEQYF.

This chain joins TRBV5-1 and TRBJ2-5, with no clear D. Germline V gene lookup returns CDR1 SGHRS and CDR2 YFSETQ. V lost 5 bases and J 5 bases, leaving 10 bases between the germline ends. The CDR3 is 12 residues long. CDR3 sequence reads: CASRKGGETQYF. The CDR3 DNA follows: TGCGCCAGCAGGAAGGGCGGCGAGACCCAGTACTTC.

A note on this clone: This same CDR3 is encoded by further DNA sequences in the sample. J is TRBJ2-7 and V is TRBV6-1, with no clear D. Between the trimmed V and J ends, which lost 2 bases and 4 bases, there was a span of 3 bases. The CDR3 runs to 11 residues. Germline CDR1 and CDR2: MNHNS and SASEGT. The chain's CDR3 is CASSERYEQYF. The CDR3 region has the DNA TGTGCCAGCAGTGAAAGATACGAGCAGTACTTC.

As regards this clone: In the same sample, other DNA sequences code for this CDR3. The chain uses TRBV5-1 and TRBJ2-5; TRBD2 is a possible D gene (6 bases). The V end lost 4 bases, the J end lost 5 bases, and 15 bases lay between the germline ends. The CDR3 consists of 14 residues. Germline CDR1 and CDR2: SGHRS and YFSETQ. CDR3 nucleotide sequence: TGCGCCAGCAGCCCCCCGGGCCGGGAGGAGACCCAGTACTTC. Translating it yields CASSPPGREETQYF.

In the case of this clone: An end of the junction does not agree with germline; a read error may underlie this. The sample carries other DNA sequences with the same CDR3. The rearrangement uses TRBV6-1 and TRBJ2-7; 9 bases match TRBD1. This CDR3 comprises 15 residues. CDR1 and CDR2 from the germline V gene are MNHNS and SASEGT. The CDR3 reads CASSSPGQGVNEQYF. For the CDR3, the DNA is TGCGCCAGCAGTTCCCCGGGACAGGGCGTCAACGAGCAGTACTTC.

This clone was seen a single time. This chain connects TRBV10-3 to TRBJ2-7; 9 bases are a match to TRBD1. The V and J ends lost 11 bases and 4 bases, in that order; junction bases with no gene match: 3. CDR3 length equals 11 residues. The V gene's germline CDR1 is ENHRY and CDR2 SYGVKD. This chain's CDR3 is CAAGTGYEQYF. The DNA of the CDR3 is TGTGCCGCCGGGACAGGGTACGAGCAGTACTTC.

V and J are TRBV19 and TRBJ1-1; D unclear. The CDR3 spans 13 residues. Trimming stripped 6 bases from V and 11 bases from J, with 19 bases between. Per the germline V gene, CDR1 is LNHDA and CDR2 is SQIVND (reference sequence). This chain's CDR3 is CASRPAWRMKAFF. As DNA, the CDR3 is TGTGCCAGTAGGCCGGCGTGGAGGATGAAGGCTTTCTTT.

The genes are TRBV7-8 and TRBJ1-4; the D gene is possibly TRBD1 (5 bases). Germline values: CDR1 SGHVS, CDR2 FQNEAQ. The V end was cut by 1 base, the J end by 9 bases, with 18 bases between. The CDR3 spans 16 residues. CDR3 sequence (DNA): TGTGCCAGCAGCTTAGGACGGGACGGCAGGCCCCAAAAACTGTTTTTT. It is translated as CASSLGRDGRPQKLFF.

This chain joins TRBV28 and TRBJ1-6; D is unclear. The CDR3 extends over 14 amino acids. Germline V CDR1 and CDR2: MDHEN, SYDVKM. Deletions cut 3 bases from V and 14 bases from J, with 17 bases between. This chain's CDR3 is CASSLRALIPALHF. CDR3 nucleotide sequence: TGTGCCAGCAGTTTGCGGGCCCTCATTCCAGCCCTCCACTTT.

This rearrangement joins TRBV23-1 to TRBJ1-1, with D maybe TRBD1 (6 bases). TRBV23-1 is identified as an open reading frame with a role that is uncertain. V was trimmed by 9 bases and J by 5 bases, leaving 10 bases between them. The CDR3 sequence is 11 residues long. Here the CDR3 reads CARQGTTEAFF. In DNA, the CDR3 is TGCGCCAGGCAGGGGACGACTGAAGCTTTCTTT.

V gene TRBV30 combines with J gene TRBJ2-7; D possibly corresponds to TRBD2 (6 bases). Germline assignment: CDR1 GTSNPN and CDR2 SVGIG (reference sequence). This CDR3 has 17 amino acids. V gave up 1 base and J gave up 2 bases, with 21 bases separating them. CDR3 loop: CAWSEKPPASVAYEQYF. The CDR3 coding sequence is TGTGCCTGGAGTGAAAAACCCCCGGCTAGCGTGGCCTACGAGCAGTACTTC.

The chain carries TRBV5-4 and TRBJ2-7, with D possibly matching TRBD1 (6 bases). Trimming cost V 3 bases and J 4 bases, with 14 bases left between them. The CDR3 totals 14 residues. Germline CDR1 reads SGHNT; CDR2 reads YYREEE (reference sequence). CDR3 region: CASSYETGTYEQYF. The CDR3 nucleotides read TGTGCCAGCAGCTACGAGACAGGAACGTACGAGCAGTACTTC.

CDR3 protein: CATRDPPGDTQYF. CDR3 coding DNA: TGTGCCACCCGGGACCCCCCAGGAGATACGCAGTATTTT. The chain employs TRBV6-4 and TRBJ2-3; the D call may be TRBD1 or TRBD2 (5 bases each). The CDR3 extends over 13 amino acids. In germline, CDR1 is MRHNA, CDR2 SNTAGT. V shed 10 bases and J shed 5 bases, with 16 bases lying between them.

Points on this clone: Other DNA sequences of this sample code for an identical CDR3. The V and J genes are TRBV5-1 and TRBJ2-7; D gene ambiguous. Between the trimmed V and J ends, which lost 0 bases and 3 bases, there was a span of 7 bases. This CDR3 has 13 amino acids. From germline, CDR1 is SGHRS and CDR2 YFSETQ. In nucleotides, the CDR3 is TGCGCCAGCAGCTTGGAGGGTAACTACGAGCAGTACTTC. Its translation: CASSLEGNYEQYF.

The CDR3 bases are TGCACCAGCAGCCAAGAAGGTCGTGGGGGGCCTGCTTTCACAGATACGCAGTATTTT. Protein: CTSSQEGRGGPAFTDTQYF. The chain recombines TRBV1 with TRBJ2-3. TRBV1 is a recognized pseudogene. The CDR3 spans 19 residues.